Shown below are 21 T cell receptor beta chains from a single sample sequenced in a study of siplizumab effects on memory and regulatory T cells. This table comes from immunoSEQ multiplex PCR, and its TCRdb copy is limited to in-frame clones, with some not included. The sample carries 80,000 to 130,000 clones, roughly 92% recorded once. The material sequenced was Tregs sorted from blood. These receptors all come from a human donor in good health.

The CDR3 sequence is CASSPGRAGRETQYF. The CDR3 nucleotides read TGTGCCAGCAGCCCCGGCCGAGCAGGGAGGGAGACCCAGTACTTC. The V and J genes are TRBV5-6 and TRBJ2-5; perhaps TRBD2 as D (6 bases). Germline lookup yields CDR1 SGHDT and CDR2 YYEEEE. With 4 bases removed from V and 5 bases from J, the gap between germline ends came to 18 bases. CDR3 length: 15 amino acids.

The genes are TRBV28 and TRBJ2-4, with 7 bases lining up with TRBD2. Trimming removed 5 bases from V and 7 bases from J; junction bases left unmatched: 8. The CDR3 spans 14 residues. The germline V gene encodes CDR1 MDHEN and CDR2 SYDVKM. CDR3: CASSAVRRGNIQYF. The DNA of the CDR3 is TGTGCCAGCAGTGCAGTTAGGCGGGGGAACATTCAGTACTTC. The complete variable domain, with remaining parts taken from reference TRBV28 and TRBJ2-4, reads DVKVTQSSRYLVKRTGEKVFLECVQDMDHENMFWYRQDPGLGLRLIYFSYDVKMKEKGDIPEGYSVSREKKERFSLILESASTNQTSMYLCASSAVRRGNIQYFGAGTRLSVL.

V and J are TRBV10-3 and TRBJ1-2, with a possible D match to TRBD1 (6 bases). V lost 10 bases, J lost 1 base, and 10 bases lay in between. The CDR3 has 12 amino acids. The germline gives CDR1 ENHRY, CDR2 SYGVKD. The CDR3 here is CANRDNNYGYTF. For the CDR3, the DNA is TGTGCCAACCGGGACAATAACTATGGCTACACCTTC.

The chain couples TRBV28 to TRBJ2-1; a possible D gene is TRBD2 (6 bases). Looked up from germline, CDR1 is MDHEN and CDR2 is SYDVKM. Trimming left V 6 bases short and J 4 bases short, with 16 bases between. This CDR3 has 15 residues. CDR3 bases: TGTGCCAGCAGAATCGGAGGGCCGTCGTACAATGAGCAGTTCTTC. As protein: CASRIGGPSYNEQFF.

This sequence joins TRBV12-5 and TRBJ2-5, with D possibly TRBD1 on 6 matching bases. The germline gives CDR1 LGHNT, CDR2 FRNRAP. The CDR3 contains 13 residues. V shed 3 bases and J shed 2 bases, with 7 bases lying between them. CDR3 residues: CASGFGQQETQYF. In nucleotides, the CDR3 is TGTGCTAGTGGTTTTGGACAGCAAGAGACCCAGTACTTC. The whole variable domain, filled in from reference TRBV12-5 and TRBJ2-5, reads DARVTQTPRHKVTEMGQEVTMRCQPILGHNTVFWYRQTMMQGLELLAYFRNRAPLDDSGMPKDRFSAEMPDATLATLKIQPSEPRDSAVYFCASGFGQQETQYFGPGTRLLVL.

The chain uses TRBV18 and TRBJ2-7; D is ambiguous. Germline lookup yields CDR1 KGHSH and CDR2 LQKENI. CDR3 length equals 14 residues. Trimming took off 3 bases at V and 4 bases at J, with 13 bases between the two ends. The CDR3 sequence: CASSPGRGWYEQYF. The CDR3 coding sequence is TGTGCCAGCTCACCTGGACGTGGGTGGTACGAGCAGTACTTC.

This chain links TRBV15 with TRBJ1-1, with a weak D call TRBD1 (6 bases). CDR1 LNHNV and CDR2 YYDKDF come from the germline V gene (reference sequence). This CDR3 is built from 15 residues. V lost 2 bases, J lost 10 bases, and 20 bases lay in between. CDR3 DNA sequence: TGTGCCACCAGCAGATCAGGACAGCCAGGGGAGGGAGCTTTCTTT. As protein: CATSRSGQPGEGAFF. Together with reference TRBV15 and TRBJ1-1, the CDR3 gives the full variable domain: DAMVIQNPRYQVTQFGKPVTLSCSQTLNHNVMYWYQQKSSQAPKLLFHYYDKDFNNEADTPDNFQSRRPNTSFCFLDIRSPGLGDTAMYLCATSRSGQPGEGAFFGQGTRLTVV.

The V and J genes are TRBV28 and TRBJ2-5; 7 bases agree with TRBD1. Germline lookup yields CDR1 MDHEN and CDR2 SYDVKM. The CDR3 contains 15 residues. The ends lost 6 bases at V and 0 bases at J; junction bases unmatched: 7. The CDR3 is CASSPHTGDQETQYF. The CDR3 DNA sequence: TGTGCCAGCAGCCCACATACAGGGGACCAAGAGACCCAGTACTTC.

CDR3: CASSLTVMNTEAFF. The CDR3 DNA is TGTGCCAGTAGTCTAACAGTGATGAACACTGAAGCTTTCTTT. V is TRBV19 and J is TRBJ1-1; D is uncertain. The CDR3 loop spans 14 amino acids. V shed 5 bases and J shed 0 bases, with 10 bases lying between them. CDR1 and CDR2 from the germline V gene are LNHDA and SQIVND (reference sequence).

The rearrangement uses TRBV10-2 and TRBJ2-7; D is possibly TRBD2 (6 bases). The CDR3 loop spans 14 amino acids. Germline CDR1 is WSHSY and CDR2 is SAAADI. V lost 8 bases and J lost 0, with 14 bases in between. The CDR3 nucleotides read TGCGCCAGCGTTTCCGGGACTTCCTCCTACGAGCAGTACTTC. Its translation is CASVSGTSSYEQYF.

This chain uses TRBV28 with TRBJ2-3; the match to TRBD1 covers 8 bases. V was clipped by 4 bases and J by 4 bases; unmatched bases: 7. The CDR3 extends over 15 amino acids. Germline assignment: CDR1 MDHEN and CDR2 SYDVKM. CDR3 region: CASSYGQGGPDTQYF. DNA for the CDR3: TGTGCCAGCAGTTATGGACAGGGTGGCCCAGATACGCAGTATTTT.

The CDR3, as DNA: TGTGCCAGCAGCGTGGGGGGTCAAACCTACGAGCAGTACTTC. This encodes CASSVGGQTYEQYF. The chain is built from TRBV9 and TRBJ2-5, with a weak D call TRBD2 (6 bases). Matching the DNA end better, TRBJ2-7 makes the J call doubtful. The CDR3 contains 14 residues. In germline, CDR1 is SGDLS, CDR2 YYNGEE.

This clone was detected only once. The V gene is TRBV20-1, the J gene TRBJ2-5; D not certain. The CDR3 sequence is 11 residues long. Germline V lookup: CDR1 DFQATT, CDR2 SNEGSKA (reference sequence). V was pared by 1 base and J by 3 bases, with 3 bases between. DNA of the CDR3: TGCAGTGCTAGAGCAGAAGAGACCCAGTACTTC. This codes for CSARAEETQYF.

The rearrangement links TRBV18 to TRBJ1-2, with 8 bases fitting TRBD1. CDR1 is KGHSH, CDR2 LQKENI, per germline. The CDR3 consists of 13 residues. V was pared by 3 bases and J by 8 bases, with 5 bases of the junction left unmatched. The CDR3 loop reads CASSPGQGRGYTF. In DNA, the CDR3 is TGTGCCAGCTCACCCGGACAGGGACGGGGCTACACCTTC.

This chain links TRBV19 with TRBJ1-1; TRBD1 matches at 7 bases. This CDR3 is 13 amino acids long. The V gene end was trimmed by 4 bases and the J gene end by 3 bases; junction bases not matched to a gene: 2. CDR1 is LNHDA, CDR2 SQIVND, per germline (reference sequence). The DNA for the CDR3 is TGTGCCAGTAGTACCGACAGGGACACTGAAGCTTTCTTT. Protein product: CASSTDRDTEAFF.

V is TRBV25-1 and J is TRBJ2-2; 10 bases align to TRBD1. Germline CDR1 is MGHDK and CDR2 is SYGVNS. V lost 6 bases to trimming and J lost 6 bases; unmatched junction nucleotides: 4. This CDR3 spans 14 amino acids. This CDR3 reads CASSGTGESGELFF. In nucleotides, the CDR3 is TGTGCCAGCAGCGGGACAGGGGAATCCGGGGAGCTGTTTTTT.

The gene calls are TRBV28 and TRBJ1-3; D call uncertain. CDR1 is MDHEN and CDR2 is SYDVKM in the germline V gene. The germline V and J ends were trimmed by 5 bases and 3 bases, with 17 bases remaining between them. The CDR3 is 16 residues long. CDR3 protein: CASSPPSVAGGNTIYF. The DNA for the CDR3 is TGTGCCAGCAGTCCCCCTTCGGTAGCCGGTGGAAACACCATATATTTT.

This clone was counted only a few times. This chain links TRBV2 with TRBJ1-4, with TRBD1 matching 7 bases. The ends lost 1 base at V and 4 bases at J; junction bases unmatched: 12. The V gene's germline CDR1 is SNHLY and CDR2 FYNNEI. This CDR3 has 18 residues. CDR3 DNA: TGTGCCAGCAGTGAAGGATGGATCGGGACAGCGGATAATGAAAAACTGTTTTTT. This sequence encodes CASSEGWIGTADNEKLFF.

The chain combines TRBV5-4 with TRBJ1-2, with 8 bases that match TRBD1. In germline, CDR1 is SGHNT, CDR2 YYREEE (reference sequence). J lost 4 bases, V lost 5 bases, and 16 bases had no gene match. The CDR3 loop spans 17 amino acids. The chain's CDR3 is CASSSGTGRAGSYGYTF. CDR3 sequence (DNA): TGTGCCAGCAGTTCCGGGACAGGTCGGGCCGGTAGCTATGGCTACACCTTC.

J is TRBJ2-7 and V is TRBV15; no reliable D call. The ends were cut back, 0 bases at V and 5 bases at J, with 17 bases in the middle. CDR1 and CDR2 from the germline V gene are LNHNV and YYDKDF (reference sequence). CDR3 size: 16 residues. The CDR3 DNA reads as TGTGCCACCAGCAGAGATCTGGCCCGCGGAGCCCACGAGCAGTACTTC. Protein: CATSRDLARGAHEQYF.

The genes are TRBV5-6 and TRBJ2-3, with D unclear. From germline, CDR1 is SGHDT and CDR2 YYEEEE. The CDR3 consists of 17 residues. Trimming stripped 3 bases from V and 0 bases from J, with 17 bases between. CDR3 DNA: TGTGCCAGCAGCTCCCCCTCGAAGCGACACAGCACAGATACGCAGTATTTT. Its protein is CASSSPSKRHSTDTQYF.